These 29 T cell receptor beta chains came from one sample sequenced in a study of blood T cells in healthy people across ages. The authors ran a second PCR of roughly 6 to 12 cycles using a sample-barcoded 5' primer and a J-beta primer mix. TCRdb reanalysed the 5' RACE reads using MiXCR and keeps one entry per CDR3 protein. The table lists roughly 730,000 distinct CDR3 sequences, 56% of them singletons. The sequencing sample was made of blood. Source of these receptors: a man aged 35-49 years in good health.

This clonotype was seen only a few times. The CDR3 nucleotides are TGTGCCAGCTCACCCAGGACTAGCGGGACTAGAGAGACCCAGTACTTC. Translating it yields CASSPRTSGTRETQYF. V and J are TRBV18 and TRBJ2-5; TRBD2 matches at 12 bases. J lost 4 bases, V lost 3 bases, and 6 bases had no gene match. The CDR3 runs 16 residues. Looked up from germline, CDR1 is KGHSH and CDR2 is LQKENI.

For the CDR3, the DNA is TGTGCCAGCGGGGCAGGACCCTACGAGCAGTACTTC. As protein: CASGAGPYEQYF. The genes are TRBV7-8 and TRBJ2-7; D may be TRBD1 (5 bases). The germline CDR1 and CDR2 sequences are SGHVS and FQNEAQ. The ends were cut back, 8 bases at V and 2 bases at J, with 10 bases in the middle. The CDR3 contains 12 residues.

The chain employs TRBV7-2 and TRBJ1-2, with 9 bases identical to TRBD1. The CDR3 is 13 amino acids. Germline V CDR1 and CDR2: SGHTA, FQGNSA. With 5 bases clipped from V and 10 bases from J, the junction kept 8 bases outside the gene matches. The CDR3 region is CASSRGQGYSYTF. The CDR3 DNA reads TGTGCCAGCAGCCGGGGACAGGGATATTCCTACACCTTC.

CDR3 bases: TGTGCCAGCAGCTTAGTTCATCCGGGTTCCGGGGCAGGCTACACCTTC. This translates into CASSLVHPGSGAGYTF. This rearrangement joins TRBV7-9 to TRBJ1-2, with D maybe TRBD1 (5 bases). This CDR3 contains 16 residues. CDR1 and CDR2 (germline): SEHNR, FQNEAQ (reference sequence). The V gene lost 1 base and the J gene lost 8 bases, with 20 bases spanning the gap.

This clonotype came up a few times. The chain uses TRBV5-1 and TRBJ2-3; a possible D gene is TRBD1 (5 bases). The CDR3 extends over 17 amino acids. The V and J ends lost 0 bases and 4 bases respectively, with 18 bases between them. Germline CDR1 reads SGHRS; CDR2 reads YFSETQ. The CDR3 reads CASSLEGRGFGSDTQYF. CDR3 bases: TGCGCCAGCAGCTTGGAAGGAAGGGGTTTCGGTTCAGATACGCAGTATTTT.

This chain's CDR3 is CASLLFGYSNQPQHF. The CDR3 DNA follows: TGTGCCAGCCTTTTATTCGGGTATAGCAATCAGCCCCAGCATTTT. The V call is TRBV28, the J call TRBJ1-5; D not resolved. Trimming pared 8 bases from V and 0 bases from J, leaving 14 bases between. The germline gives CDR1 MDHEN, CDR2 SYDVKM. The CDR3 contains 15 residues.

This clonotype was seen a handful of times. The chain combines TRBV24-1 with TRBJ1-2; 7 nucleotides line up with TRBD1. CDR3 size: 15 residues. The V gene's germline CDR1 is KGHDR and CDR2 SFDVKD. The trim removed 5 bases at V and 7 bases at J, leaving 12 bases unmatched. CDR3 in DNA: TGTGCCACCAGTGGACCTGGGACAGTGACGGGTGGCTACACCTTC. Translating it yields CATSGPGTVTGGYTF.

In this sample, this clonotype turned up a few times. The V call is TRBV10-3, the J call TRBJ2-5; D not resolved. Germline assignment: CDR1 ENHRY and CDR2 SYGVKD. Trimming removed 3 bases from V and 5 bases from J, with 4 bases in between. The CDR3 sequence is 11 residues long. The CDR3 DNA reads as TGTGCCATCAGTGATGGGGAGACCCAGTACTTC. It encodes CAISDGETQYF.

The chain employs TRBV29-1 and TRBJ1-1; 9 bases are shared with TRBD1. The germline V gene encodes CDR1 SQVTM and CDR2 ANQGSEA. The CDR3 covers 14 residues. J lost 4 bases, V lost 8 bases, and 11 bases had no gene match. Here the CDR3 DNA reads TGCAGCTTGTTACAGGGGGCATTAAGCACTGAAGCTTTCTTT. It yields the protein CSLLQGALSTEAFF.

This clonotype was counted only a few times. This rearrangement joins TRBV29-1 to TRBJ2-7, with TRBD2 matching over 8 bases. V gave up 0 bases and J gave up 0 bases; unmatched junction bases: 7. The CDR3 runs 16 residues. Germline assignment: CDR1 SQVTM and CDR2 ANQGSEA. The CDR3 loop is CSVEDGASGSSYEQYF. DNA for the CDR3: TGCAGCGTTGAAGATGGGGCCAGCGGGAGCTCCTACGAGCAGTACTTC.

A single count supports this clonotype. The chain uses TRBV6-1 and TRBJ2-5; 9 nucleotides line up with TRBD1. V gave up 5 bases and J gave up 2 bases; unmatched junction bases: 6. Per the germline V gene, CDR1 is MNHNS and CDR2 is SASEGT. This CDR3 has 15 amino acids. The CDR3 DNA is TGTGCCAGCAGTTTATACGACAGGGGGCAAGAGACCCAGTACTTC. Translating it yields CASSLYDRGQETQYF.

The gene calls are TRBV6-4 and TRBJ2-4; 8 nucleotides line up with TRBD1. Germline V lookup: CDR1 MRHNA, CDR2 SNTAGT. Trimming at V came to 4 bases and at J to 9 bases, leaving 5 bases not matched to a gene. The CDR3 length is 13 residues. CDR3 DNA sequence: TGTGCCAGCAGTGCAGACACAGGGGGCATTCAGTACTTC. It codes for CASSADTGGIQYF.

This clonotype was seen more than once but under ten times. This chain uses TRBV4-1 with TRBJ2-3; unclear D gene. Per germline, CDR1 MGHRA and CDR2 YSYEKL. V shed 2 bases and J shed 0 bases, with 9 bases lying between them. The length of the CDR3 is 15 residues. CDR3 amino acids: CASSQQPGSTDTQYF. In DNA form, the CDR3 reads TGCGCCAGCAGCCAACAACCCGGGAGCACAGATACGCAGTATTTT.

The V call is TRBV28, the J call TRBJ1-6; D gene unclear. The CDR3 covers 14 residues. CDR1 and CDR2 from the germline V gene are MDHEN and SYDVKM. V lost 0 bases and J 5 bases, leaving 5 bases between the germline ends. The CDR3 nucleotides read TGTGCCAGCAGTTTATGGGCCGATAATTCACCCCTCCACTTT. This codes for CASSLWADNSPLHF.

The J gene is TRBJ2-7, the V gene TRBV7-8; 7 positions match TRBD1. The CDR3 is made up of 16 amino acids. The junction had 12 bases not matched to a gene; V was cut back by 3 bases and J by 4 bases. From germline, CDR1 is SGHVS and CDR2 FQNEAQ. The CDR3 DNA follows: TGTGCCAGCAGCTTTTCCCCAACAGGGGAAGTTTACGAGCAGTACTTC. Protein sequence: CASSFSPTGEVYEQYF. Variable domain in full (rest from reference TRBV7-8 and TRBJ2-7): GAGVSQSPRYKVAKRGQDVALRCDPISGHVSLFWYQQALGQGPEFLTYFQNEAQLDKSGLPSDRFFAERPEGSVSTLKIQRTQQEDSAVYLCASSFSPTGEVYEQYFGPGTRLTVT.

This chain connects TRBV15 to TRBJ2-5; D not certain. There are 15 residues in the CDR3. Germline lookup yields CDR1 LNHNV and CDR2 YYDKDF (reference sequence). Trimming took off 0 bases at V and 0 bases at J, with 8 bases between the two ends. The CDR3 here is CATSRDGRDQETQYF. The CDR3 bases are TGTGCCACCAGCAGAGATGGACGGGACCAAGAGACCCAGTACTTC. Variable domain in full (rest from reference TRBV15 and TRBJ2-5): DAMVIQNPRYQVTQFGKPVTLSCSQTLNHNVMYWYQQKSSQAPKLLFHYYDKDFNNEADTPDNFQSRRPNTSFCFLDIRSPGLGDTAMYLCATSRDGRDQETQYFGPGTRLLVL.

The rearrangement uses TRBV27 and TRBJ1-3, with D hard to call. The length of the CDR3 is 15 residues. V shed 5 bases and J shed 1 base, with 12 bases lying between them. CDR1 and CDR2 from the germline V gene are MNHEY and SMNVEV (reference sequence). The chain's CDR3 is CASSTLMPSGNTIYF. The CDR3 nucleotides are TGTGCCAGCAGTACCTTGATGCCTTCTGGAAACACCATATATTTT.

V gene TRBV4-1 combines with J gene TRBJ2-1; the match to TRBD2 covers 10 bases. In germline, CDR1 is MGHRA, CDR2 YSYEKL. V lost 2 bases, J lost 5 bases, and 3 bases stayed unmatched. This CDR3 contains 15 residues. CDR3 nucleotides: TGCGCCAGCAGCCAAACACTAGCGGGGCACAATGAGCAGTTCTTC. This translates into CASSQTLAGHNEQFF.

This clonotype was observed a single time. The gene calls are TRBV9 and TRBJ1-4; no definite D call. From germline, CDR1 is SGDLS and CDR2 YYNGEE. With 2 bases removed from V and 0 bases from J, the gap between germline ends came to 14 bases. This CDR3 region has 17 residues. CDR3 sequence: CASSVDGEPATNEKLFF. DNA of the CDR3: TGTGCCAGCAGCGTCGACGGGGAGCCTGCAACTAATGAAAAACTGTTTTTT.

This clonotype turned up a few times. This may be a read error, as it is one base from a much larger clone. The V and J genes are TRBV15 and TRBJ2-5, with D perhaps TRBD1 or TRBD2 (5 bases each). The CDR3 contains 15 residues. Trimming left V 1 base short and J 7 bases short, with 16 bases between. Germline-derived CDR1 and CDR2 are LNHNV and YYDKDF (reference sequence). The CDR3 DNA follows: TGTGCCACCAGCAGAGCTCCCGGGGTTGGGGGGACCCAGTACTTC. It encodes CATSRAPGVGGTQYF.

The V call is TRBV7-2, the J call TRBJ1-6, with D uncertain. CDR1 SGHTA and CDR2 FQGNSA come from the germline V gene. V was trimmed by 4 bases and J by 11 bases, leaving 15 bases between them. The CDR3 contains 14 residues. Here the CDR3 reads CASSSRMRNPPLHF. CDR3 coding DNA: TGTGCCAGCAGCTCCCGGATGCGGAATCCACCCCTCCACTTT.

This clonotype was detected once. The V call is TRBV6-6, the J call TRBJ2-1; the D gene is possibly TRBD1 (5 bases). In germline, CDR1 is MNHNY, CDR2 SVGAGI (reference sequence). V was cut by 7 bases and J by 3 bases, with 10 bases left in between. The CDR3 totals 13 residues. CDR3 protein: CASIGHSYNEQFF. CDR3 nucleotides: TGTGCCAGCATCGGACACAGCTACAATGAGCAGTTCTTC.

This chain links TRBV7-2 with TRBJ2-3, with a possible D match to TRBD2 (5 bases). Trimming pared 1 base from V and 1 base from J, leaving 9 bases between. The CDR3 sequence is 15 residues long. Germline CDR1 is SGHTA and CDR2 is FQGNSA. Written as DNA, the CDR3 is TGTGCCAGCAGCTTAGGGACGCGGGGCACAGATACGCAGTATTTT. Protein: CASSLGTRGTDTQYF. The entire variable domain, with the rest obtained from reference TRBV7-2 and TRBJ2-3, is as follows: GAGVSQSPSNKVTEKGKDVELRCDPISGHTALYWYRQSLGQGLEFLIYFQGNSAPDKSGLPSDRFSAERTGGSVSTLTIQRTQQEDSAVYLCASSLGTRGTDTQYFGPGTRLTVL.

This chain uses TRBV12-3 or TRBV12-4 with TRBJ2-1; possible D gene TRBD2, 7 bases. The CDR3 has 16 amino acids. V gave up 5 bases and J gave up 7 bases, with 21 bases separating them. The CDR3 here is CASSAAGAILRNEQFF. CDR3 nucleotide sequence: TGTGCCAGCAGTGCGGCGGGGGCGATTCTGAGGAATGAGCAGTTCTTC.

The V call is TRBV15, the J call TRBJ2-5; D possibly corresponds to TRBD1 (6 bases). Germline-derived CDR1 and CDR2 are LNHNV and YYDKDF (reference sequence). With 0 bases removed from V and 11 bases from J, the gap between germline ends came to 16 bases. The CDR3 contains 14 residues. The CDR3 DNA reads as TGTGCCACCAGCAGAGACACAGGGTTCACTGAGCAGTACTTC. Protein product: CATSRDTGFTEQYF.

J is TRBJ2-1 and V is TRBV5-1; the D gene is possibly TRBD2 (5 bases). Deletions cut 1 base from V and 2 bases from J, with 10 bases between. The CDR3 loop spans 15 amino acids. Germline lookup yields CDR1 SGHRS and CDR2 YFSETQ. CDR3 DNA: TGCGCCAGCAGCTTGTTGCCCGGGGCCTACAATGAGCAGTTCTTC. Translated, it gives CASSLLPGAYNEQFF.

This clonotype was found a few times. V gene TRBV7-2 combines with J gene TRBJ2-5, with unresolved D. Germline CDR1 is SGHTA and CDR2 is FQGNSA. The CDR3 consists of 15 residues. Trimming pared 4 bases from V and 3 bases from J, leaving 15 bases between. The CDR3 DNA is TGTGCCAGCAGCTCTAACCCGGGCGGTGAAGAGACCCAGTACTTC. This sequence encodes CASSSNPGGEETQYF.

The rearrangement links TRBV10-3 to TRBJ2-2, with D unresolved. Trimming cost V 3 bases and J 2 bases, with 4 bases left between them. CDR3 length equals 13 residues. Germline CDR1 ENHRY, CDR2 SYGVKD. The CDR3 bases are TGTGCCATCAGTGAATCTAACACCGGGGAGCTGTTTTTT. This gives the protein CAISESNTGELFF.

This clonotype was counted once. The rearrangement uses TRBV29-1 and TRBJ1-1, with D tentatively TRBD1 (5 bases). This CDR3 is 13 amino acids long. The V end was cut by 4 bases, the J end by 5 bases, with 14 bases between. Per germline, CDR1 SQVTM and CDR2 ANQGSEA. Here the CDR3 DNA reads TGCAGCGTTGTAATCGGGGGGATGACTGAAGCTTTCTTT. Translating gives CSVVIGGMTEAFF.